This T cell receptor (beta chain) was documented in a study of cytomegalovirus exposure and HLA in healthy donors. On this clone: The antigen remains unidentified.

The PCR contained 60 Vbeta and 13 Jbeta primers. Profiling relied on immunoSEQ multiplex PCR, and the TCRdb table lists in-frame clones only, not all of them. The data contain about 70,000 clones, 86% of them singletons. This CDR3 spans 15 amino acids. V lost 3 bases to trimming and J lost 4 bases; unmatched junction nucleotides: 4. Looked up from germline, CDR1 is LGHNA and CDR2 is YSLEER. Study-wide findings and caveats: Researchers counted approximately 160 TCR beta chains as cytomegalovirus-associated. Equally common other TCR beta chains were less clonally expanded than HLA-associated ones, a later analysis found. In vitro testing confirmed a few CMV-associated chains as specific for CMV antigens. In a later analysis, V- and J-gene trimming of beta chains associated with a DCLRE1C missense variant, replicated independently.

Input material: PBMCs. The clonotype was recovered from a woman aged 30 to 39 in good health and CMV-seronegative. The chain combines TRBV4-3 with TRBJ2-3, with 10 nucleotides matching TRBD2. CDR3 amino acids: CASSHGLAEPDTQYF. The CDR3 DNA reads as TGCGCCAGCAGCCACGGACTAGCGGAACCAGATACGCAGTATTTT.